The 2 T cell receptor beta chains presented below share a single source sample, sequenced in a study of T-cell reconstitution after alpha-beta-depleted transplantation in children. Unique molecular identifiers were used to barcode this TCRbeta library. Using its own MiXCR run on the PCR reads, TCRdb lists one record per CDR3 protein. The sample has some 440,000 distinct CDR3 sequences, roughly 16% seen once. Here the sequenced sample was PBMCs, mostly from graft donor cells, taken 360 days after TCRalphabeta/CD19-depleted stem cell transplant. All receptors come from a boy younger than two who had a stem cell transplant for Wiskott-Aldrich syndrome, so the T cells may come from the graft donor.

The table lists this clonotype with many counts. This chain connects TRBV12-3 or TRBV12-4 to TRBJ2-6; D call uncertain. The CDR3 consists of 17 residues. V was pared by 5 bases and J by 2 bases, with 16 bases between. DNA for the CDR3: TGTGCCAGCAGTCGGATAAGGGTAATTCCTGGGGCCAACGTCCTGACTTTC. It translates to CASSRIRVIPGANVLTF.

This clonotype was counted a few times. The J gene is TRBJ2-1, the V gene TRBV5-1; 7 nucleotides agree with TRBD2. CDR1 and CDR2 from the germline V gene are SGHRS and YFSETQ. With V trimmed by 1 base and J by 2 bases, 3 bases remained unmatched. The CDR3 consists of 15 residues. The chain's CDR3 is CASSLLAVAYNEQFF. Here the CDR3 DNA reads TGCGCCAGCAGCTTGCTAGCGGTGGCCTACAATGAGCAGTTCTTC.